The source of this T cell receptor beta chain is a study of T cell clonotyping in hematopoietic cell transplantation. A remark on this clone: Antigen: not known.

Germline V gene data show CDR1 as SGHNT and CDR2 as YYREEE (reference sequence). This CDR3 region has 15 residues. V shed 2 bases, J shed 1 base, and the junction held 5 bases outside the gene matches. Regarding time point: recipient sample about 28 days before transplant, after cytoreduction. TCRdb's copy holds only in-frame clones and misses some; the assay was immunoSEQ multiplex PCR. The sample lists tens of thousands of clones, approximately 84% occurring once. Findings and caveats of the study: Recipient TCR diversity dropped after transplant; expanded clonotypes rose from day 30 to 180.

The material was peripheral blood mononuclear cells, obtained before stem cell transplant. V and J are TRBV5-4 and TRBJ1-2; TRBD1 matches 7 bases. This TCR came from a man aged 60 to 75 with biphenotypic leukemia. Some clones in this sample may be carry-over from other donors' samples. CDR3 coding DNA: TGTGCCAGCAGCTTTAACAGGGGTTTTAACTATGGCTACACCTTC. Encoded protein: CASSFNRGFNYGYTF.